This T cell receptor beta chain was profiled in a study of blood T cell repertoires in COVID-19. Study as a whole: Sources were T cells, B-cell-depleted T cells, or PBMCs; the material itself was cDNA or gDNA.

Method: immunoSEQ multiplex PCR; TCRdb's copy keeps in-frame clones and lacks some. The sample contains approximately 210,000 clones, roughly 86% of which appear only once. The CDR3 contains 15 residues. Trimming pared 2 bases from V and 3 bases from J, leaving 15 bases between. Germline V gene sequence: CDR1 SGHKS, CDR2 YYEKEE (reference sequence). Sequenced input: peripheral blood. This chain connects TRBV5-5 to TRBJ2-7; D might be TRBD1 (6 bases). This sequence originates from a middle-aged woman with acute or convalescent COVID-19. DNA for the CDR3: TGTGCCAGCAGCTTACCAGGGGTTTATGTCTACGAGCAGTACTTC. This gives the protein CASSLPGVYVYEQYF.